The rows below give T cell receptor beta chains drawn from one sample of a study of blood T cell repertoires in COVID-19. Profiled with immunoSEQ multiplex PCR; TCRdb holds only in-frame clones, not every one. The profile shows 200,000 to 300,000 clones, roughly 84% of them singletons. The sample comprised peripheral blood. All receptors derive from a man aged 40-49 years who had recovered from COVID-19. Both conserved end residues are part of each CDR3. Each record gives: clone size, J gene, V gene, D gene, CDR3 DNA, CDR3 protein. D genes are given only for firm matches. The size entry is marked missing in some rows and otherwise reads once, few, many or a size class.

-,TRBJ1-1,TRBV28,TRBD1,TGTGCCAGCAGTTCCAGGGGGGCTAGGAACACTGAAGCTTTCTTT,CASSSRGARNTEAFF
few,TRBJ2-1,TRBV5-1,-,TGCGCCAGCAGCTTGGAGCTAGCGAGAAACAATGAGCAGTTCTTC,CASSLELARNNEQFF
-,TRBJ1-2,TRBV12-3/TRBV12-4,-,TGTGCCAGCAGAACAGCTAACTATGGCTACACCTTC,CASRTANYGYTF
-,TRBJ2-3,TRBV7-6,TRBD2,TGTGCCAGCAGCTTAGAGGCGGGAGATCCGACAGATACGCAGTATTTT,CASSLEAGDPTDTQYF
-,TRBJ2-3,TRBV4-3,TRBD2,TGCGCCAGCAGCCAAGATTGGGGGACTACTAGCACAGATACGCAGTATTTT,CASSQDWGTTSTDTQYF
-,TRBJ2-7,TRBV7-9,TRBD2,TGTGCCAGCGGTAGCGGGAGGGCCTACGAGCAGTACTTC,CASGSGRAYEQYF
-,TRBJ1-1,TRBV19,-,TGTGCCAGTAGTATTGAGGGCGGCCTTGAAGCTTTCTTT,CASSIEGGLEAFF
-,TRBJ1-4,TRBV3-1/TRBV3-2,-,TGTGCCAGCAGCCAAATGTGGGGGGAGAATGAAAAACTGTTTTTT,CASSQMWGENEKLFF
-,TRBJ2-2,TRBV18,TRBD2,TGTGCCAGCTCACCTCCTGTAGGGACTACCACCGGGGAGCTGTTTTTT,CASSPPVGTTTGELFF
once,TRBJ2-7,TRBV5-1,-,TGCGCCAGCAGCCAGACTCCCCCCTCTTACGAGCAGTACTTC,CASSQTPPSYEQYF
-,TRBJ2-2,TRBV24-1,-,TGTGCCACCAGTGAGCGGGGGACAACGGGTTTGAACACCGGGGAGCTGTTTTTT,CATSERGTTGLNTGELFF
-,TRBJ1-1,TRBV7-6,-,TGTGCCAGCAGTCATACGACAGGTTTGAACACTGAAGCTTTCTTT,CASSHTTGLNTEAFF
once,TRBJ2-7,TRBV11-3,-,TGTGCCAGCAGCTTAGCCAGGGCTGGCGAGCAGTACTTC,CASSLARAGEQYF
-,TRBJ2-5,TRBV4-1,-,TGCGCCAGCAGCCAAGATCGAGGCGGGGTGGTGACCCAGTACTTC,CASSQDRGGVVTQYF
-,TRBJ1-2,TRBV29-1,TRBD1,TGCAGCGTTGGACAGGGAGGCGCTGGCTACACCTTC,CSVGQGGAGYTF
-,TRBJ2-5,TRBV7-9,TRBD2,TGTGCCAGCAGCCTGCGGGTAGCGGGGCCACAAGAGACCCAGTACTTC,CASSLRVAGPQETQYF
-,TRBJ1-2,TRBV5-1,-,TGCGCCAGCAGCTACGACAGTTCCCTCGGCTATGGCTACACCTTC,CASSYDSSLGYGYTF
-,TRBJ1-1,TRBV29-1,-,TGCAGCGTTGAAAGTAGACAGCCCCACACTGAAGCTTTCTTT,CSVESRQPHTEAFF
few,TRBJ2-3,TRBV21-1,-,TGTGCCAGCAGCTCACAGCGGGAGAGAGCAGATACGCAGTATTTT,CASSSQRERADTQYF
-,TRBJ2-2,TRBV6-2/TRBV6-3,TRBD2,TGTGCCAGCAGTTACCCAGGGACTAGCGGGGGCGTGGGCACCGGGGAGCTGTTTTTT,CASSYPGTSGGVGTGELFF
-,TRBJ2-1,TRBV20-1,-,TGCAGTGCTAGTAGCAGGCGATCCTACAATGAGCAGTTCTTC,CSASSRRSYNEQFF
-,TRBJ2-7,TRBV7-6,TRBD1,TGTGCCAGCAGCTTAGAGGTGCAGGGGGTGGGCGAGCAGTACTTC,CASSLEVQGVGEQYF
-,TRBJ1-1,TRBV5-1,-,TGCGCCAGCAGCCCCCCCTGGGCAGCCGTGAACACTGAAGCTTTCTTT,CASSPPWAAVNTEAFF
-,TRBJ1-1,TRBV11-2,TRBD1,TGTGCCAGCAGCTTACAGGGGGTTGAAGCTTTCTTT,CASSLQGVEAFF